The 20 T cell receptor beta chains presented below share a single source sample, sequenced in a study of T cells after yellow fever vaccination. TCRdb reanalysed the 5' RACE reads using MiXCR and keeps one entry per CDR3 protein. The top ten hold 2.5% to 4% of the sample, which has around 260,000 distinct CDR3 sequences, about 5.2% seen once. The sequencing used CD4+ T cells sorted from PBMCs, collected on the day of the yellow fever booster vaccination. These receptors all come from a man aged 18 to 29 who received the YFV17D yellow fever vaccine.

A few counts support this clonotype. The CDR3 loop is CASDWASGANVLTF. CDR3 DNA sequence: TGTGCCAGCGATTGGGCCTCTGGGGCCAACGTCCTGACTTTC. The chain recombines TRBV5-5 with TRBJ2-6, with no clear D. CDR1 is SGHKS and CDR2 is YYEKEE in the germline V gene (reference sequence). The CDR3 has 14 residues. Trimming removed 7 bases at V and 0 bases at J, with 8 bases between.

This clonotype has a handful of counts. V usage is TRBV3-1 and J usage is TRBJ2-5; 7 bases agree with TRBD2. The CDR3 totals 16 residues. The ends lost 1 base at V and 2 bases at J; junction bases unmatched: 7. CDR1 LGHDT and CDR2 YNNKEL come from the germline V gene (reference sequence). The CDR3 DNA reads as TGTGCCAGCAGCCAAGGAGCCCCGGGACTACAAGAGACCCAGTACTTC. It is translated as CASSQGAPGLQETQYF.

A few counts support this clonotype. This chain connects TRBV7-8 to TRBJ1-2; 9 bases are shared with TRBD1. Losses at the gene ends were 3 bases for V and 6 bases for J; bases not matched to a gene: 2. Looked up from germline, CDR1 is SGHVS and CDR2 is FQNEAQ. The CDR3 runs to 13 residues. CDR3: CASSFDRGDGYTF. As DNA, the CDR3 is TGTGCCAGCAGCTTTGACAGGGGGGATGGCTACACCTTC.

V is TRBV7-9 and J is TRBJ2-4; tentative D call: TRBD2 (6 bases). The V end was cut by 5 bases, the J end by 7 bases, with 12 bases between. The CDR3 sequence is 13 residues long. The germline CDR1 and CDR2 sequences are SEHNR and FQNEAQ (reference sequence). CDR3 DNA: TGTGCCAGCAGCGAGATCGGAGGGAACATTCAGTACTTC. This gives the protein CASSEIGGNIQYF.

This clonotype showed up many times. The gene calls are TRBV4-2 and TRBJ2-5, with TRBD2 matching over 8 bases. From germline, CDR1 is LGHNA and CDR2 YNFKEQ. This CDR3 has 13 amino acids. V lost 1 base, J lost 9 bases, and 4 bases stayed unmatched. Here the CDR3 reads CASSQGTSWAQYF. The CDR3 DNA follows: TGTGCCAGCAGCCAAGGGACTAGCTGGGCCCAGTACTTC.

Many counts were recorded for this clonotype. The V call is TRBV12-3 or TRBV12-4, the J call TRBJ1-2; D is uncertain. V lost 3 bases and J 4 bases, leaving 9 bases between the germline ends. The CDR3 runs to 13 residues. The CDR3 sequence: CASSLAGPYGYTF. In DNA, the CDR3 is TGTGCCAGCAGTTTGGCAGGTCCCTATGGCTACACCTTC.

In its sample, this clonotype was seen many times. CDR3 amino acids: CASSTGQGAGEQYV. For the CDR3, the DNA is TGCGCCAGCAGCACAGGACAGGGGGCTGGCGAGCAGTACGTC. J is TRBJ2-7 and V is TRBV5-1; TRBD1 matches 11 bases. Trimming cost V 4 bases and J 6 bases; bases outside gene matches: 6. The CDR3 runs to 14 residues. Germline CDR1 and CDR2: SGHRS and YFSETQ.

This clonotype was detected many times. The chain combines TRBV7-7 with TRBJ2-3, with D perhaps TRBD2 (5 bases). The CDR3 length is 13 residues. Trimming removed 1 base at V and 8 bases at J, with 10 bases between. Germline V gene sequence: CDR1 SSHAT, CDR2 FNYEAQ (reference sequence). Written as DNA, the CDR3 is TGTGCCAGCAGCTTAGACGCGGCGGGTACGCAGTATTTT. It translates to CASSLDAAGTQYF.

Only a few counts were recorded for this clonotype. J is TRBJ2-3 and V is TRBV30; D is perhaps TRBD2 (7 bases). The V gene's germline CDR1 is GTSNPN and CDR2 SVGIG (reference sequence). V was pared by 0 bases and J by 7 bases, with 32 bases between. This CDR3 has 20 residues. The CDR3 coding sequence is TGTGCCTGGAGTGTAAAGGGGGGGCTTTGGGGTCGATGGAAATCAAATACGCAGTATTTT. As protein: CAWSVKGGLWGRWKSNTQYF.

This clonotype was observed many times. CDR3 sequence (DNA): TGTGCCAGCAGCCAGTCGGGACGCAGGACTTATGGCTACACCTTC. It is translated as CASSQSGRRTYGYTF. The J gene is TRBJ1-2, the V gene TRBV14, with D possibly TRBD1 on 5 matching bases. The CDR3 has 15 amino acids. Trimming took 3 bases from V and 5 from J, leaving 16 bases between them. CDR1 and CDR2 (germline): SGHDN, FVKESK.

Ten or more counts support this clonotype. This chain uses TRBV7-8 with TRBJ2-5; no reliable D call. The germline V gene encodes CDR1 SGHVS and CDR2 FQNEAQ. The ends were cut back, 4 bases at V and 2 bases at J, with 11 bases in the middle. CDR3 length equals 14 residues. The CDR3 loop reads CASSWSTVQETQYF. The CDR3 DNA reads TGTGCCAGCAGCTGGTCGACGGTACAAGAGACCCAGTACTTC.

The sample holds many counts of this clonotype. V usage is TRBV6-6 and J usage is TRBJ2-1, with a tentative D call TRBD1 (5 bases). V lost 2 bases and J lost 10, with 9 bases in between. The germline V gene has CDR1 MNHNY and CDR2 SVGAGI (reference sequence). CDR3 length: 12 residues. The CDR3 here is CASSYGRTEQFF. CDR3 coding DNA: TGTGCCAGCAGTTACGGTAGGACAGAGCAGTTCTTC.

This clonotype was recorded at least ten times. The V call is TRBV2, the J call TRBJ2-1, with D possibly being TRBD1 or TRBD2 (5 bases each). The ends were cut back, 11 bases at V and 1 base at J, with 6 bases in the middle. Germline V gives CDR1 SNHLY, CDR2 FYNNEI. This CDR3 comprises 11 residues. The DNA of the CDR3 is TGTGCCGGGGGTTCCTACAATGAGCAGTTCTTC. It translates to CAGGSYNEQFF.

This clonotype was seen a handful of times. The CDR3 sequence: CSAREARVNTGELFF. The CDR3 DNA follows: TGCAGTGCTAGAGAGGCCAGGGTGAACACCGGGGAGCTGTTTTTT. The J gene is TRBJ2-2, the V gene TRBV20-1; tentatively, D is TRBD1 (5 bases). Germline-derived CDR1 and CDR2 are DFQATT and SNEGSKA (reference sequence). The CDR3 consists of 15 residues. V lost 0 bases and J lost 1, with 9 bases in between.

This clonotype showed up many times. V and J are TRBV20-1 and TRBJ1-6; possibly TRBD1 for D (6 bases). The CDR3 runs 15 residues. The V and J ends lost 1 base and 9 bases respectively, with 16 bases between them. Germline lookup yields CDR1 DFQATT and CDR2 SNEGSKA (reference sequence). CDR3 sequence: CSARVQQGVGSPLHF. CDR3 sequence (DNA): TGCAGTGCTAGAGTTCAACAGGGTGTTGGTTCACCCCTCCACTTT.

This clonotype showed up just a few times. J is TRBJ2-3 and V is TRBV6-5, with D perhaps TRBD1 or TRBD2 (5 bases each). The CDR3 covers 15 residues. Trimming stripped 5 bases from V and 7 bases from J, with 19 bases between. Germline-derived CDR1 and CDR2 are MNHEY and SVGAGI. This chain's CDR3 is CASSEGLLTLNTQYF. CDR3 bases: TGTGCCAGCAGTGAGGGGCTCCTGACCTTAAATACGCAGTATTTT.

This clonotype appeared many times. The chain employs TRBV6-2 or TRBV6-3 and TRBJ1-3; D is undetermined. CDR3 length: 11 residues. CDR1 and CDR2 from the germline V gene are MNHEY and SVGEGT. Trimming removed 6 bases from V and 7 bases from J, with 7 bases in between. The CDR3 sequence is CASSSRNTIYF. CDR3 bases: TGTGCCAGCAGCTCTCGGAACACCATATATTTT.

The chain is built from TRBV4-2 and TRBJ2-3; 8 positions match TRBD1. The CDR3 extends over 16 amino acids. The germline gives CDR1 LGHNA, CDR2 YNFKEQ. V lost 0 bases to trimming and J lost 4 bases; unmatched junction nucleotides: 6. DNA of the CDR3: TGTGCCAGCAGCCAAGATCGGCAGGGGGCCGCAGATACGCAGTATTTT. Its protein is CASSQDRQGAADTQYF.

This clonotype occurred a few times. The rearrangement joins TRBV13 to TRBJ1-1; no clear D gene. The germline CDR1 and CDR2 sequences are PRHDT and FYEKMQ (reference sequence). The CDR3 consists of 18 residues. V was cut by 5 bases and J by 3 bases, with 25 bases left in between. CDR3 nucleotide sequence: TGTGCCAGCAGCGGACCCCTCCAGGCGTTGAGGCGGGACACTGAAGCTTTCTTT. Translating gives CASSGPLQALRRDTEAFF.

This clonotype was recorded at least ten times. The genes are TRBV20-1 and TRBJ2-5; D is unresolved. CDR1 is DFQATT and CDR2 is SNEGSKA in the germline V gene (reference sequence). V was clipped by 0 bases and J by 5 bases, with 13 bases between them. CDR3 length equals 14 residues. This CDR3 is CSARDRVVGETQYF. The CDR3 bases are TGCAGTGCTAGAGATAGGGTAGTAGGCGAGACCCAGTACTTC.